Following are 11 T cell receptor beta chains from one sample sequenced in a study of CD8+ T cells in alopecia areata. As the sequencing template, cDNA was produced by extracting RNA and reverse transcribing it. TCRdb keeps only in-frame clones here, not all; method: immunoSEQ multiplex PCR. The table includes about 12,000 clones, more than 50% detected once. Researchers gathered lesional scalp punch biopsies and peripheral blood from patients with alopecia areata. The sequenced sample was skin. These TCRs come from a human donor with alopecia areata.

The chain joins TRBV7-8 to TRBJ2-1, with D perhaps TRBD2 (6 bases). Looked up from germline, CDR1 is SGHVS and CDR2 is FQNEAQ. The CDR3 totals 13 residues. V gave up 0 bases and J gave up 8 bases, with 8 bases separating them. CDR3 protein: CASSLAWGDEQFF. CDR3 DNA sequence: TGTGCCAGCAGCTTAGCCTGGGGGGATGAGCAGTTCTTC.

The J gene is TRBJ2-5, the V gene TRBV4-1; 11 bases fit TRBD2. CDR1 is MGHRA, CDR2 YSYEKL, per germline. Trimming cost V 0 bases and J 4 bases; bases outside gene matches: 4. The CDR3 length is 16 residues. As DNA, the CDR3 is TGCGCCAGCAGCCAAGATCCTAGCGGGGGGACAGAGACCCAGTACTTC. As protein: CASSQDPSGGTETQYF.

The J gene is TRBJ2-2, the V gene TRBV7-9, with 8 bases matching TRBD2. CDR1 is SEHNR, CDR2 FQNEAQ, per germline (reference sequence). The CDR3 extends over 15 amino acids. The ends lost 2 bases at V and 8 bases at J; junction bases unmatched: 7. Written as DNA, the CDR3 is TGTGCCAGCAGCTTAACTAGCGGTCGAATTGGGGAGCTGTTTTTT. This codes for CASSLTSGRIGELFF.

The chain is built from TRBV18 and TRBJ2-1, with TRBD2 identical over 7 bases. V dropped 0 bases and J dropped 7; count of bases not matched to a gene: 9. There are 16 residues in the CDR3. Germline V lookup: CDR1 KGHSH, CDR2 LQKENI. The CDR3 here is CASSPPASGIGNEQFF. The CDR3 DNA is TGTGCCAGCTCACCACCGGCCAGCGGGATAGGGAATGAGCAGTTCTTC.

By its share, this clone is medium-sized (0.01 to 0.1%). The rearrangement joins TRBV27 to TRBJ2-1, with D perhaps matching TRBD1 or TRBD2 (5 bases each). The V end was cut by 4 bases, the J end by 6 bases, with 10 bases between. CDR1 and CDR2 (germline): MNHEY, SMNVEV (reference sequence). CDR3 length: 13 amino acids. CDR3 sequence reads: CASSWDAGNEQFF. As DNA, the CDR3 is TGTGCCAGCAGTTGGGACGCGGGCAATGAGCAGTTCTTC.

As DNA, the CDR3 is TGCGCCAGCAGCCAAGTGATGGTACAGGAAACCTACGAGCAGTACTTC. Encoded protein: CASSQVMVQETYEQYF. The chain uses TRBV4-3 and TRBJ2-7, with TRBD1 as a possible D gene (5 bases). Trimming cost V 1 base and J 2 bases, with 15 bases left between them. The CDR3 sequence is 16 residues long. Germline values: CDR1 LGHNA, CDR2 YSLEER.

This clone was recorded only once. The CDR3 sequence: CASSPNRVAKNIQYF. CDR3 sequence (DNA): TGTGCCAGCAGTCCCAACAGGGTAGCCAAAAACATTCAGTACTTC. The V gene is TRBV27, the J gene TRBJ2-4; a possible D gene is TRBD1 (6 bases). The CDR3 is made up of 15 amino acids. Looked up from germline, CDR1 is MNHEY and CDR2 is SMNVEV (reference sequence). Trimming pared 5 bases from V and 0 bases from J, leaving 11 bases between.

The chain couples TRBV5-1 to TRBJ1-1; possible D gene TRBD1, 5 bases. Germline assignment: CDR1 SGHRS and CDR2 YFSETQ. Trimming removed 0 bases from V and 11 bases from J, with 17 bases in between. This CDR3 region has 14 residues. The CDR3 loop is CASSLAAETRGAFF. The CDR3 DNA sequence: TGCGCCAGCAGCTTGGCTGCGGAAACTCGGGGGGCTTTCTTT.

This rearrangement joins TRBV29-1 to TRBJ2-7; D ambiguous. V lost 2 bases to trimming and J lost 5 bases, with 7 bases between them. The germline CDR1 and CDR2 sequences are SQVTM and ANQGSEA. The CDR3 runs to 11 residues. The CDR3 reads CSVEWADEQYF. CDR3 bases: TGCAGCGTTGAATGGGCTGACGAGCAGTACTTC.

J is TRBJ1-2 and V is TRBV14; 12 bases line up with TRBD1. CDR3 length equals 15 residues. Per germline, CDR1 SGHDN and CDR2 FVKESK. Trimming removed 0 bases from V and 7 bases from J; junction bases left unmatched: 3. In nucleotides, the CDR3 is TGTGCCAGCAGCCAAGATCGGGGACAGGGGGCTGGCTACACCTTC. Protein sequence: CASSQDRGQGAGYTF.

The chain uses TRBV7-8 and TRBJ2-3; D is uncertain. In germline, CDR1 is SGHVS, CDR2 FQNEAQ. The V end was cut by 2 bases, the J end by 3 bases, with 15 bases between. The CDR3 loop spans 16 amino acids. CDR3 residues: CASSLYGRKTTDTQYF. The CDR3 DNA is TGTGCCAGCAGCTTATACGGGCGAAAGACAACAGATACGCAGTATTTT.